Sequencing of this T cell receptor (beta chain) was carried out in a study of cytomegalovirus exposure and HLA in healthy donors. Study-wide findings and caveats: The study listed under 200 cytomegalovirus-associated TCR beta chains. While the bulk of TCR sequences proved rare, some public TCRs turned up in many donors.

Profiled with immunoSEQ multiplex PCR; TCRdb holds only in-frame clones, not every one. This table holds about 130,000 clones, around 95% found once. For this clone: No antigen is known for it.

Germline CDR1 is MGHDK and CDR2 is SYGVNS. The CDR3 consists of 11 residues. Trimming stripped 8 bases from V and 4 bases from J, with 8 bases between. The sequenced material came from PBMCs. This chain uses TRBV25-1 with TRBJ1-1; a weak D match, TRBD1 (5 bases). The sequence was collected from a man younger than 35 in good health and CMV-seronegative. The CDR3 DNA follows: TGTGCCAGCCGGGGGGTCACTGAAGCTTTCTTT. It specifies CASRGVTEAFF.